This T cell receptor (beta chain) was profiled in a study of shared clonotypes between healthy human individuals. Across the whole study: Aged between 18 and 49, the donors were two women and three men.

The method was immunoSEQ multiplex PCR; TCRdb's version includes in-frame clones alone and lacks a portion of them. In the table there are 550,000 to 750,000 clones, roughly nine tenths of which are singletons. The CDR3 length is 14 residues. Looked up from germline, CDR1 is MDHEN and CDR2 is SYDVKM. V lost 6 bases to trimming and J lost 6 bases, with 14 bases between them. Naive CD8 cells, CD45RO-negative and positively selected for CCR7, excluded terminally differentiated effector memory CD45RA+ cells. Every contributor of samples was a Caucasian grown-up residing in Nashville, Tennessee. The chain carries TRBV28 and TRBJ1-4; D is unresolved. The clonotype comes from a man aged 25 to 45 in good health. Material: naive CD8+ T cells sorted from blood. The chain's CDR3 is CASSPLEWDEKLFF. The CDR3, as DNA: TGTGCCAGCAGCCCCCTGGAATGGGATGAAAAACTGTTTTTT.